These 19 T cell receptor beta chains originate from one sample sequenced in a study of blood T cell repertoires in COVID-19. TCRdb's table, derived via immunoSEQ multiplex PCR, lists solely in-frame clones and lacks some. Of 130,000 or so clones listed, around 82% were seen once; the top ten hold approximately 1.5%. The sample comprised peripheral blood. The receptor set was obtained from a man between 60 and 70 years old with acute or convalescent COVID-19.

The chain links TRBV6-5 to TRBJ2-3; TRBD2 might be the D (5 bases). This CDR3 comprises 14 residues. Germline values: CDR1 MNHEY, CDR2 SVGAGI. V was trimmed by 6 bases and J by 5 bases, leaving 15 bases between them. This CDR3 is CASRVLGEIDTQYF. CDR3 sequence (DNA): TGTGCCAGCAGGGTTCTCGGGGAAATAGATACGCAGTATTTT.

This clone was recorded many times. The chain is built from TRBV5-1 and TRBJ2-1, with 10 nucleotides matching TRBD1. The CDR3 consists of 18 residues. V dropped 10 bases and J dropped 0; count of bases not matched to a gene: 16. Germline loops: CDR1 SGHRS, CDR2 YFSETQ. CDR3 DNA: TGCGCCTCAGCTTTAGGGACAGGGGCCTTCCGCTCCTACAATGAGCAGTTCTTC. It encodes CASALGTGAFRSYNEQFF. The complete variable domain, with remaining parts taken from reference TRBV5-1 and TRBJ2-1, reads KAGVTQTPRYLIKTRGQQVTLSCSPISGHRSVSWYQQTPGQGLQFLFEYFSETQRNKGNFPGRFSGRQFSNSRSEMNVSTLELGDSALYLCASALGTGAFRSYNEQFFGPGTRLTVL.

In its sample, this clone was seen once. This chain connects TRBV3-1 (or the pseudogene TRBV3-2) to TRBJ2-7, with 10 bases lining up with TRBD2. This CDR3 has 14 residues. Germline-derived CDR1 and CDR2 are LGHDT and YNNKEL (reference sequence). Trimming removed 3 bases from V and 3 bases from J; junction bases left unmatched: 2. CDR3 bases: TGTGCCAGCAGCCAGATAGCGGGAGGCTACGAGCAGTACTTC. It specifies CASSQIAGGYEQYF.

The CDR3 DNA follows: TGTGCCAGCAGCTTCCCTGAACTAGCTAAGGGGACAGATACGCAGTATTTT. It yields the protein CASSFPELAKGTDTQYF. This rearrangement joins TRBV5-4 to TRBJ2-3; a weak D match, TRBD2 (6 bases). Germline V CDR1 and CDR2: SGHNT, YYREEE (reference sequence). V shed 2 bases and J shed 3 bases, with 19 bases lying between them. CDR3 length: 17 amino acids. The whole variable domain, remainder taken from reference TRBV5-4 and TRBJ2-3, is ETGVTQSPTHLIKTRGQQVTLRCSSQSGHNTVSWYQQALGQGPQFIFQYYREEENGRGNFPPRFSGLQFPNYSSELNVNALELDDSALYLCASSFPELAKGTDTQYFGPGTRLTVL.

The J gene is TRBJ2-5, the V gene TRBV30, with D possibly matching TRBD2 (6 bases). CDR3 size: 14 residues. CDR1 is GTSNPN, CDR2 SVGIG, per germline (reference sequence). The germline V and J ends were trimmed by 4 bases and 4 bases, with 16 bases remaining between them. CDR3 DNA: TGTGCCTGGATTCCACTAGCCGGGAGAGAGACCCAGTACTTC. As protein: CAWIPLAGRETQYF.

This clone was seen only once. The gene calls are TRBV10-3 and TRBJ2-1, with D possibly matching TRBD1 (5 bases). This CDR3 is 12 amino acids long. With 7 bases removed from V and 5 bases from J, the gap between germline ends came to 9 bases. Germline V gene sequence: CDR1 ENHRY, CDR2 SYGVKD. The CDR3 loop reads CAIKSRDNEQFF. In DNA, the CDR3 is TGTGCCATCAAGAGCAGGGACAATGAGCAGTTCTTC.

The chain is built from TRBV18 and TRBJ2-1; maybe TRBD2 (6 bases). Germline lookup yields CDR1 KGHSH and CDR2 LQKENI. This CDR3 comprises 14 residues. V was shortened by 1 base and J by 9 bases, with 13 bases between the two germline ends. CDR3 nucleotide sequence: TGTGCCAGCTCACCACTCCCGGGAGAGGGTGAGCAGTTCTTC. Its protein product is CASSPLPGEGEQFF.

This clone was counted only a few times. The sample contains more than one DNA sequence encoding this CDR3. This chain connects TRBV27 to TRBJ2-1, with 7 bases aligning to TRBD1. V was pared by 3 bases and J by 0 bases, with 2 bases of the junction left unmatched. CDR3 length: 15 amino acids. Germline V gives CDR1 MNHEY, CDR2 SMNVEV (reference sequence). The CDR3: CASSLDRSSYNEQFF. In DNA form, the CDR3 reads TGTGCCAGCAGTTTGGACAGGAGCTCCTACAATGAGCAGTTCTTC.

This clone has a handful of counts. The chain joins TRBV6-5 to TRBJ2-6, with unresolved D. Trimming took 5 bases from V and 1 from J, leaving 3 bases between them. CDR3 size: 13 residues. The germline gives CDR1 MNHEY, CDR2 SVGAGI. In DNA, the CDR3 is TGTGCCAGCAGTCAATCTGGGGCCAACGTCCTGACTTTC. This encodes CASSQSGANVLTF.

The chain recombines TRBV19 with TRBJ1-1, with a possible D match to TRBD1 (5 bases). This CDR3 comprises 13 residues. V shed 5 bases and J shed 1 base, with 8 bases lying between them. Germline V gene sequence: CDR1 LNHDA, CDR2 SQIVND (reference sequence). The CDR3 protein is CASSQDRNTEAFF. The CDR3 region has the DNA TGTGCCAGTAGTCAAGACAGGAACACTGAAGCTTTCTTT.

J is TRBJ2-3 and V is TRBV7-9, with a tentative D call TRBD1 (7 bases). Per the germline V gene, CDR1 is SEHNR and CDR2 is FQNEAQ (reference sequence). Trimming pared 3 bases from V and 2 bases from J, leaving 18 bases between. The CDR3 is 17 amino acids. CDR3: CASSFLRQGGYTDTQYF. CDR3 nucleotide sequence: TGTGCCAGCAGCTTTCTTAGACAGGGAGGTTACACAGATACGCAGTATTTT. Full variable domain (remainder filled in from reference TRBV7-9 and TRBJ2-3): DTGVSQNPRHKITKRGQNVTFRCDPISEHNRLYWYRQTLGQGPEFLTYFQNEAQLEKSRLLSDRFSAERPKGSFSTLEIQRTEQGDSAMYLCASSFLRQGGYTDTQYFGPGTRLTVL.

The rearrangement links TRBV27 to TRBJ2-7; D remains ambiguous. Trimming stripped 5 bases from V and 3 bases from J, with 14 bases between. The CDR3 totals 14 residues. CDR1 is MNHEY and CDR2 is SMNVEV in the germline V gene (reference sequence). DNA for the CDR3: TGTGCCAGCAGTCCCCTACCGCCGATCTACGAGCAGTACTTC. Its translation: CASSPLPPIYEQYF.

The V call is TRBV7-3, the J call TRBJ1-2; TRBD1 aligns across 9 bases. The V gene end was trimmed by 5 bases and the J gene end by 4 bases; junction bases not matched to a gene: 5. This CDR3 region has 14 residues. Looked up from germline, CDR1 is SGHTA and CDR2 is FQGTGA. CDR3 bases: TGTGCCAGCAGCCGGGACAGGGCCCCCTATGGCTACACCTTC. This codes for CASSRDRAPYGYTF.

V gene TRBV7-2 combines with J gene TRBJ2-2, with a possible D match to TRBD2 (5 bases). This CDR3 comprises 12 residues. With 5 bases removed from V and 6 bases from J, the gap between germline ends came to 7 bases. Germline V gene lookup returns CDR1 SGHTA and CDR2 FQGNSA. The CDR3 protein is CASSREAGELFF. CDR3 DNA: TGTGCCAGCAGCCGGGAAGCCGGGGAGCTGTTTTTT.

The chain is built from TRBV2 and TRBJ2-3, with D tentatively TRBD1 (5 bases). Germline CDR1 SNHLY, CDR2 FYNNEI. The V and J ends lost 6 bases and 2 bases respectively, with 6 bases between them. The CDR3 length is 12 residues. CDR3 nucleotide sequence: TGTGCCAGCAGGGACAACACAGATACGCAGTATTTT. Its protein is CASRDNTDTQYF.

The genes are TRBV3-1 (or the pseudogene TRBV3-2) and TRBJ2-7; D remains ambiguous. The germline gives CDR1 LGHDT, CDR2 YNNKEL (reference sequence). The CDR3 has 15 amino acids. V was clipped by 4 bases and J by 5 bases, with 18 bases between them. Written as DNA, the CDR3 is TGTGCCAGCAGCCCATCCCACATGGCGACAAACGAGCAGTACTTC. Protein: CASSPSHMATNEQYF.

The count of this clone is one. The genes are TRBV5-1 and TRBJ2-3, with 7 positions matching TRBD2. The V segment lost 0 bases and the J segment 3 bases; nucleotides outside the gene matches: 10. The length of the CDR3 is 17 residues. The V gene's germline CDR1 is SGHRS and CDR2 YFSETQ. CDR3 loop: CASSLVRSGKGTDTQYF. The CDR3 DNA sequence: TGCGCCAGCAGCTTGGTCCGCAGCGGGAAAGGGACAGATACGCAGTATTTT.

V and J are TRBV6-5 and TRBJ2-3; weak D call: TRBD2 (5 bases). The V end lost 6 bases, the J end lost 0 bases, and 7 bases lay between the germline ends. In germline, CDR1 is MNHEY, CDR2 SVGAGI. CDR3 length equals 13 residues. The CDR3 nucleotides are TGTGCCAGCAGGGGAGCTAGCACAGATACGCAGTATTTT. Its translation is CASRGASTDTQYF.

V gene TRBV12-5 combines with J gene TRBJ1-2; D is undetermined. The V gene lost 3 bases and the J gene lost 6 bases, with 14 bases spanning the gap. The CDR3 is 14 amino acids. CDR1 and CDR2 (germline): LGHNT, FRNRAP. CDR3: CASGLAFDTDGYTF. Written as DNA, the CDR3 is TGTGCTAGTGGTTTAGCTTTTGACACCGATGGCTACACCTTC.